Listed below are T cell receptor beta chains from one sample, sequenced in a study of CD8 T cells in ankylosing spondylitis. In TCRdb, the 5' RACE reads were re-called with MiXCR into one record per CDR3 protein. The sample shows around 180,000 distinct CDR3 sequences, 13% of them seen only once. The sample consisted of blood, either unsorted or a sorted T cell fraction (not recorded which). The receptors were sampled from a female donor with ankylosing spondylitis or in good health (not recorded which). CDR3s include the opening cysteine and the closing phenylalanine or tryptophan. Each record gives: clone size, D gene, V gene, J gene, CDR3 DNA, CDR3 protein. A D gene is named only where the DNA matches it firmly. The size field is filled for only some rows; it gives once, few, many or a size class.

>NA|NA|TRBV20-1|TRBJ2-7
TGCAGTGCACCCCAATTGGGGGGGCGGGACTCCTACGAGCAGTACTTC
CSAPQLGGRDSYEQYF
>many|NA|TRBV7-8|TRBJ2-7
TGTGCCAGCACCCCTGGTTTAGGACCCTACGAGCAGTACTTC
CASTPGLGPYEQYF
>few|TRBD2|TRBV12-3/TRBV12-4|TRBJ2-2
TGTGCCAGCAGTCGTCGCCTAGCGGAGATTACCGGGGAGCTGTTTTTT
CASSRRLAEITGELFF
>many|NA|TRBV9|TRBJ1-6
TGTGCCAGCAGCCTGGGACGGCCCTATAATTCACCCCTCCACTTT
CASSLGRPYNSPLHF
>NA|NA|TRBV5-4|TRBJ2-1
TGTGCCAGCAGCTTGTATGCGGTCAATGAGCAGTTCTTC
CASSLYAVNEQFF
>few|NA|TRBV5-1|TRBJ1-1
TGCGCCAGCAGCTTGGCGGGTAGGTCTGAAGCTTTCTTT
CASSLAGRSEAFF
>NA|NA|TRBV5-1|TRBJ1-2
TGCGCCAGCAGCTGGGACGGAGCCGGGAACTATGGCTACACCTTC
CASSWDGAGNYGYTF
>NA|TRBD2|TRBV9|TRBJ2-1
TGTGCCAGCAGCGTAGGCAGACTAGCGGGAGGGGATGAGCAGTTCTTC
CASSVGRLAGGDEQFF
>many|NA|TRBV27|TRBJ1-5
TGTGCCAGCAAGAACCTAGGGGGCAATCAGCCCCAGCATTTT
CASKNLGGNQPQHF
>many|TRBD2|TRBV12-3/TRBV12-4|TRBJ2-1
TGTGCCAGCAGTTTAAGCGGGAGAGCGCGCAATGAGCAGTTCTTC
CASSLSGRARNEQFF
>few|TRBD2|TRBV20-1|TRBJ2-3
TGCAGTGCCCCCAAAGCGGGAAAGAAAGATACGCAGTATTTT
CSAPKAGKKDTQYF
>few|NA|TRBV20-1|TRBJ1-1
TGCAGTGCTAGTGGGCAGGGCACTGAAGCTTTCTTT
CSASGQGTEAFF
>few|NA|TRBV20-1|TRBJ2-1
TGCAGTGCGAGACAGGACAATGAGCAGTTCTTC
CSARQDNEQFF
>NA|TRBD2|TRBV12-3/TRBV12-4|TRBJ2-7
TGTGCCAACAGTTTACGGCGCGGGAGTGGTCTCAACGAGCAGTACTTC
CANSLRRGSGLNEQYF
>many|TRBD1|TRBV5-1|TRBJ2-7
TGCGCCAGCAGGTCGGGACAGGCCCTCTCCTACGAGCAGTACTTC
CASRSGQALSYEQYF
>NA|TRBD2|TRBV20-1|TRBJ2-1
TGCAGTGCTAGAGGCGGGGGTAGCGGGAGGTTGAATGAGCAGTTCTTC
CSARGGGSGRLNEQFF
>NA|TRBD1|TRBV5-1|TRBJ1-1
TGCGCCAGCAGCTTCGGGACAGCACCCACTGAAGCTTTCTTT
CASSFGTAPTEAFF
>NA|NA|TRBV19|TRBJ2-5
TGTGCCAGTAGTATAGACGACAGGCCGGGGGAGACCCAGTACTTC
CASSIDDRPGETQYF
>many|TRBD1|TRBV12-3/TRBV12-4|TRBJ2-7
TGTGCCAGCGCCGTCGGACAGGGGGTACCCTACGAGCAGTACTTC
CASAVGQGVPYEQYF
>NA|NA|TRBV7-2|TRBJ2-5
TGTGCCAGCAGCTTAGAAAGACAGTGGTCGGAGACCCAGTACTTC
CASSLERQWSETQYF
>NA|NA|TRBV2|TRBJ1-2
TGTGCCAACAGTGACCCTTACGGCTATGGCTACACCTTC
CANSDPYGYGYTF
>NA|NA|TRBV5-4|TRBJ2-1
TGTGCCAGCAGCATCGTAGGCAGGGGACAAAGAAATGAGCAGTTCTTC
CASSIVGRGQRNEQFF
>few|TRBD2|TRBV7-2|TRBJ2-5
TGTGCCAGCAGCTTAGGGCTTTTGGCTGGCGGGAGGAAGGATGAGACCCAGTACTTC
CASSLGLLAGGRKDETQYF
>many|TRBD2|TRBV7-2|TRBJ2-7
TGTGCCAGCCTCCTAGCGGGAGGGGCCTACGAGCAGTACTTC
CASLLAGGAYEQYF
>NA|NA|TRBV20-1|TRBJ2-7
TGCAGTGCTAGAGATCCTATCCCTAGAGTAAACGAGCAGTACTTC
CSARDPIPRVNEQYF
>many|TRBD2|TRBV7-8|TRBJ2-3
TGTGCCAGCAGCATACTAGCGGGATCCCGCACAGATACGCAGTATTTT
CASSILAGSRTDTQYF
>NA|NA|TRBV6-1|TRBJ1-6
TGTGCCAGCAGCGACCGCGCAGCGGGTGGATATTCACCCCTCCACTTT
CASSDRAAGGYSPLHF
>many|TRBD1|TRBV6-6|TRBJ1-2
TGTGCCAGCAGTAGGACAGGAGGCGATGGCTACACCTTC
CASSRTGGDGYTF
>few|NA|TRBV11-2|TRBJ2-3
TGTGCCACTCCGGGGGCGCGGGACACAGATACGCAGTATTTT
CATPGARDTDTQYF
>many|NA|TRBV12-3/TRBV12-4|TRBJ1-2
TGTGCCAGCAGCCCCGTCGGGAGTTCGGGCTACACCTTC
CASSPVGSSGYTF
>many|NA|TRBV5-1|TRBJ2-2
TGCGCCAGCAGCTTGCACGCTTTGAGCAGGGGAGGACTCACCGGGGAGCTGTTTTTT
CASSLHALSRGGLTGELFF
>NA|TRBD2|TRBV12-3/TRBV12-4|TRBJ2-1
TGTGCCAGCTGCACCTTCCGGACTAGCGGCTTCTACAATGAGCAGTTCTTC
CASCTFRTSGFYNEQFF
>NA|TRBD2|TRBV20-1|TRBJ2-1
TGCAGTGCTCGACGTACTAGCGGGAGGGAAGGCGAGCAGTTCTTC
CSARRTSGREGEQFF
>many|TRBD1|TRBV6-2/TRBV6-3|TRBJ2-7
TGTGCCAGTCGGGACAGTGGGTCCCGCGAGCAGTACTTC
CASRDSGSREQYF
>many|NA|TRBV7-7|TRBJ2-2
TGTGCCAGCAGCTTCGACAGGGAGGCCGGGGAGCTGTTTTTT
CASSFDREAGELFF
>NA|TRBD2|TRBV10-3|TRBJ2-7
TGTGCCATCAGTCCGACTAGCGGGTCCTCCTACGAGCAGTACTTC
CAISPTSGSSYEQYF
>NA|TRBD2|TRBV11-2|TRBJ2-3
TGTGCCAGCAGCCAGCGGACTAGCGGGCCCAAATTCACAGATACGCAGTATTTT
CASSQRTSGPKFTDTQYF
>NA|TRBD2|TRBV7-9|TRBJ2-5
TGTGCCAGCAGCCTGCGGGGGTTTCAAGAGATCCAGTACTTC
CASSLRGFQEIQYF
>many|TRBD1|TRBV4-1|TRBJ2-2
TGCGCCAGCAGCTGGGGACAGGGCCCCGGGGAGCTGTTTTTT
CASSWGQGPGELFF
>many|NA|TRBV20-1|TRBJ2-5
TGCAGTGCTAGAGATCGGTCGACAGGCGAAGAGACCCAGTACTTC
CSARDRSTGEETQYF
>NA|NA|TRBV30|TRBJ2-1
TGTGCCTGGAGTGTTCCCGGAGCTCAATACAATGAGCAGTTCTTC
CAWSVPGAQYNEQFF
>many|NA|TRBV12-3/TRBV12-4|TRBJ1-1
TGTGCCAGCGGAGAACAGAACACTGAAGCTTTCTTT
CASGEQNTEAFF
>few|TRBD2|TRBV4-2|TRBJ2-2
TGTGCCAGTCACCGGGAGGGACTAGCGTCGAACACCGGGGAGCTGTTTTTT
CASHREGLASNTGELFF
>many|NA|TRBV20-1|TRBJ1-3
TGCAGTGCTAGAGATGAATCGAGGGCAACCACTCCCTTT
CSARDESRATTPF
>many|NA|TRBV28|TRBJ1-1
TGTGCCAGCAGTTCTCCTAAAACTCTGGCTTTCTTT
CASSSPKTLAFF
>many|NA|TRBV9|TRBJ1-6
TGTGCCAGCAGCGGGGTGGATTCACCCCTCCACTTT
CASSGVDSPLHF
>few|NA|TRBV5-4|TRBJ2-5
TGTGCCAGCAGCTTCCCACAAGAGACCCAGTACTTC
CASSFPQETQYF